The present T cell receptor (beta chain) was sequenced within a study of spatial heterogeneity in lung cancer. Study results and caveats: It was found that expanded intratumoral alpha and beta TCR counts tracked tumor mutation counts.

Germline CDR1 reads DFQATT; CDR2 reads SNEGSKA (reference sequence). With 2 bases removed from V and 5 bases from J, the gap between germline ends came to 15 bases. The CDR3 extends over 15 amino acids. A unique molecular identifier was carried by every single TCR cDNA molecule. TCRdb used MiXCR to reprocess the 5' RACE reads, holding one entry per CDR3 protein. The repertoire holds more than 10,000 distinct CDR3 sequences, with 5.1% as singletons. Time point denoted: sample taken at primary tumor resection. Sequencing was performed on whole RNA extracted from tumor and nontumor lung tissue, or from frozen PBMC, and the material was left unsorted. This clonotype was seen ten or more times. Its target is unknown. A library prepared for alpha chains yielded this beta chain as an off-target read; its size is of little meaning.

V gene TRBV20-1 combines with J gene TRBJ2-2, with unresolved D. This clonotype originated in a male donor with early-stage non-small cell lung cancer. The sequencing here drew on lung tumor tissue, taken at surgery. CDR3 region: CSARRNPTGTGELFF. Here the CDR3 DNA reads TGCAGTGCTAGAAGGAATCCGACTGGGACCGGGGAGCTGTTTTTT.